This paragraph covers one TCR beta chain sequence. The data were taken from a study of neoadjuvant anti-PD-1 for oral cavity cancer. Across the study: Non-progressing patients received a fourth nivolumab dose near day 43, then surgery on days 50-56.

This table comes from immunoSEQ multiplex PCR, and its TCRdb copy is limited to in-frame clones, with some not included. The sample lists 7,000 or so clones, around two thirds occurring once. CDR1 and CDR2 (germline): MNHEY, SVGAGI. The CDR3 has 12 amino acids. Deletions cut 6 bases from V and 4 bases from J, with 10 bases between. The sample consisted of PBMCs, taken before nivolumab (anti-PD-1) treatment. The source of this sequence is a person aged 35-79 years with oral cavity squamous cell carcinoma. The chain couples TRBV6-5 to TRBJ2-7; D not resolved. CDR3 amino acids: CASRTLGYEQYF. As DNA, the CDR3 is TGTGCCAGCAGGACCCTTGGATACGAGCAGTACTTC.